This T cell receptor beta chain was sequenced for a study of blood T cell repertoires in COVID-19. The repertoire was sequenced with immunoSEQ multiplex PCR; TCRdb's copy has only in-frame clones and lacks some. This table holds 150,000 to 180,000 clones, roughly 83% found once. This CDR3 has 14 amino acids. V dropped 4 bases and J dropped 2 bases, with 11 bases sitting between them. The germline V gene encodes CDR1 SGHRS and CDR2 YFSETQ. Sequencing was done on a sample of peripheral blood. The chain is built from TRBV5-1 and TRBJ2-3, with D perhaps matching TRBD2 (5 bases). The sequence derives from a woman aged 55-69 years with COVID-19, enrolled during active disease. The CDR3 sequence is CASSEGLPTDTQYF. DNA of the CDR3: TGCGCCAGCAGCGAAGGACTCCCCACAGATACGCAGTATTTT.